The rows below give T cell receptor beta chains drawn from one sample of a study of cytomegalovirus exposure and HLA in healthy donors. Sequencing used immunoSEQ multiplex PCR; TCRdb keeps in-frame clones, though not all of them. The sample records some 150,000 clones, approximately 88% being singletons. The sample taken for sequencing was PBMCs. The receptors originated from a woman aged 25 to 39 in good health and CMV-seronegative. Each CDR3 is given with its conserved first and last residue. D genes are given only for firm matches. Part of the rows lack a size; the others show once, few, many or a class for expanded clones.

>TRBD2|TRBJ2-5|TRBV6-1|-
TGTGCCAGCGGGGGACTAGCGGAAGAGACCCAGTACTTC
CASGGLAEETQYF
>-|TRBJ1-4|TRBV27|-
TGTGCCAGCAGCAACACAGGGAAGACTAATGAAAAACTGTTTTTT
CASSNTGKTNEKLFF
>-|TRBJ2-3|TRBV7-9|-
TGTGCCAGCAGCTTAGCGGGGGGGCTCGGCACAGATACGCAGTATTTT
CASSLAGGLGTDTQYF
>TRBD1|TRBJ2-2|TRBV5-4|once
TGTGCCAGCAGCTTGTGGGACAGGGACACCGGGGAGCTGTTTTTT
CASSLWDRDTGELFF
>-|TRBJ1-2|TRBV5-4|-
TGTGCCAGCAGCCTCCAAGAGGGCCCCTCGAGTGGCTACACCTTC
CASSLQEGPSSGYTF
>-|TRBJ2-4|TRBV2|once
TGTGCCAGCACCAACCCATTGACATCAGGCAAAAACATTCAGTACTTC
CASTNPLTSGKNIQYF
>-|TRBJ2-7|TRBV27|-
TGTGCCAGCAGTTTTGCGGGTGGGTCCTACGAGCAGTACTTC
CASSFAGGSYEQYF
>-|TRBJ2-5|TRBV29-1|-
TGCAGCGTTATAGTTGTTCGAGAGACCCAGTACTTC
CSVIVVRETQYF
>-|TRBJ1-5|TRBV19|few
TGTGCCAGTAAAGGCCGAGGGACCCAGCATTTT
CASKGRGTQHF
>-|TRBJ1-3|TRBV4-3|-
TGCGCCAGCAGCCAAACCCGGGAGGTGGATCCCGCAGGCACCATATATTTT
CASSQTREVDPAGTIYF
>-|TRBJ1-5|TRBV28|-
TGTGCCAGCAGTTTAAGGGGCTGGGGAAGCAATCAGCCCCAGCATTTT
CASSLRGWGSNQPQHF
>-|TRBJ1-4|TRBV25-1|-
TGTGCCAGCAGTGATACCACGGGGGGACATGACTATGAAAAACTGTTTTTT
CASSDTTGGHDYEKLFF
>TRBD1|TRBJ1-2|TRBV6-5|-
TGTGCCAGCAGGGACAGGGGGAAGATTGGCTATGGCTACACCTTC
CASRDRGKIGYGYTF
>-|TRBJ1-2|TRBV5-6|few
TGTGCCAGCAGCCCTCAGGACAGATTCTATGGCTACACCTTC
CASSPQDRFYGYTF
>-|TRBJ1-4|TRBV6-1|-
TGTGCCAGCAGTTCGACAGGTACCGGGGCCGAAAAACTGTTTTTT
CASSSTGTGAEKLFF
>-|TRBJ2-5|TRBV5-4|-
TGTGCCAGCAGCTCCCCTTCCCGGGGAGAGACCCAGTACTTC
CASSSPSRGETQYF
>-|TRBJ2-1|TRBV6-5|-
TGTGCCAGCCACAGGACCCTAGGGAATGAGCAGTTCTTC
CASHRTLGNEQFF
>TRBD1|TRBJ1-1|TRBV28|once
TGTGCCAGCAGCTTCTTCAGGGGGCCGAACACTGAAGCTTTCTTT
CASSFFRGPNTEAFF
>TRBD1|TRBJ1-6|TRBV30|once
TGTGCCTGGAGTGTAAGGGATAGGGGGCAATCACCCCTCCACTTT
CAWSVRDRGQSPLHF
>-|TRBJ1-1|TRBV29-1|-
TGCAGCGTTGTAATTGTGGGGGGAGGCACTGAAGCTTTCTTT
CSVVIVGGGTEAFF
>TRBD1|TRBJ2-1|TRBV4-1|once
TGCGCCAGCAGCCAAGACCTCTGGGACAGGGCTGATGAGCAGTTCTTC
CASSQDLWDRADEQFF
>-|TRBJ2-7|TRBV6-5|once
TGTGCCAGCAGTGCATCCCGTAATTGGGGCGAGCAGTACTTC
CASSASRNWGEQYF
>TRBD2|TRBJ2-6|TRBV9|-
TGTGCCAGCAGCGTAGATCCGCGGGGGGGCGCTGGGGCCAACGTCCTGACTTTC
CASSVDPRGGAGANVLTF
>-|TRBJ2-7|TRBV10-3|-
TGTGCCATCAATCAGGCAGGCACCTACGAGCAGTACTTC
CAINQAGTYEQYF
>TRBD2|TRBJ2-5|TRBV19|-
TGTGCCAGTACTCCGATAGCGGGAGGGGGAGAGACCCAGTACTTC
CASTPIAGGGETQYF
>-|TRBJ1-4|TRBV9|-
TGTGCCAGCAGCGAACAGGCCCTTGGTTCGGAAAAACTGTTTTTT
CASSEQALGSEKLFF
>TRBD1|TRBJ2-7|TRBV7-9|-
TGTGCCAGCAGCTTAACCGGGACAGCTAACGAGCAGTACTTC
CASSLTGTANEQYF
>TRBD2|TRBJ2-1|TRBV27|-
TGTGCCAGCAGACCGGGACTAGCCCCCTACAATGAGCAGTTCTTC
CASRPGLAPYNEQFF
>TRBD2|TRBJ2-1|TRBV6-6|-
TGTGCCAGCAGCCGCAGGACTAGCGGTTACAATGAGCAGTTCTTC
CASSRRTSGYNEQFF
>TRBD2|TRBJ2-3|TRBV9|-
TGTGCCAGCAGCGCCAAACACGGCTCTAGCGGGGGAAGCACAGATACGCAGTATTTT
CASSAKHGSSGGSTDTQYF
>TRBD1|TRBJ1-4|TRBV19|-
TGTGCCAGTAGAAGGGACAGGGGTGAAAAACTGTTTTTT
CASRRDRGEKLFF
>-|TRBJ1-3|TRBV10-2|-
TGCGCCAGCAGACTCGGGGTCGGGGTGGGCAGCTCTGGAAACACCATATATTTT
CASRLGVGVGSSGNTIYF
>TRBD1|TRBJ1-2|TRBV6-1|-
TGTGCCAGCAGTGAAGATGAAACCGGGACAGGCTATGGCTACACCTTC
CASSEDETGTGYGYTF
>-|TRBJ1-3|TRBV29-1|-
TGCAGCACCCGGGGGGGGGCCGGGACGAACACCATATATTTT
CSTRGGAGTNTIYF
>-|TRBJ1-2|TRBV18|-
TGTGCCAGCTCACCCCTAGACAGATATGGCTACACCTTC
CASSPLDRYGYTF